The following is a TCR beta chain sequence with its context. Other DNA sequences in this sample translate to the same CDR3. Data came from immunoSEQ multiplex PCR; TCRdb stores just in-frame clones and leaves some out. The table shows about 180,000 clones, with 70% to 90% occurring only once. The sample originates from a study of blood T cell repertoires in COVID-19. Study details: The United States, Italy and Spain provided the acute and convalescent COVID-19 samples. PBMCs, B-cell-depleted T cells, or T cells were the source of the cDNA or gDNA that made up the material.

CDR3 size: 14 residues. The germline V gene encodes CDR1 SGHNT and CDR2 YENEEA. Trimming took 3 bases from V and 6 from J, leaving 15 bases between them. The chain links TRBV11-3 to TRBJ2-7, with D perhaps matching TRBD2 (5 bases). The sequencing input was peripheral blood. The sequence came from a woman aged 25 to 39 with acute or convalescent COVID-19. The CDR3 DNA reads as TGTGCCAGCAGCTTGGGCGGGCCTCCTCCCGAGCAGTACTTC. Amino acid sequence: CASSLGGPPPEQYF.